Shown below are 9 T cell receptor beta chains from a single sample sequenced in a study of T cell changes during pregnancy in multiple sclerosis. TCRdb's copy holds only in-frame clones and misses some; the assay was immunoSEQ multiplex PCR. Of more than 35,000 clones listed, roughly 91% are singletons. Source: CD4+ T cells from peripheral blood mononuclear cells, taken in the first trimester of pregnancy. The receptors originated from a female donor with multiple sclerosis, enrolled in a pregnancy study.

This clone is medium-sized by share. The rearrangement joins TRBV7-3 to TRBJ2-3; D is uncertain. V was pared by 1 base and J by 4 bases, with 9 bases between. The CDR3 runs to 14 residues. Germline V gene lookup returns CDR1 SGHTA and CDR2 FQGTGA. The CDR3 bases are TGTGCCAGCAGCTTAAGTGTAGTAGCAGATACGCAGTATTTT. This gives the protein CASSLSVVADTQYF.

The rearrangement joins TRBV5-4 to TRBJ2-2, with 9 positions matching TRBD1. Germline values: CDR1 SGHNT, CDR2 YYREEE (reference sequence). V shed 4 bases, J shed 1 base, and the junction held 2 bases outside the gene matches. This CDR3 is 15 amino acids long. The CDR3 reads CASSRGQGNTGELFF. The CDR3 DNA follows: TGTGCCAGCAGCCGGGGACAGGGGAACACCGGGGAGCTGTTTTTT.

The V gene is TRBV9, the J gene TRBJ2-2; 10 nucleotides match TRBD2. Germline CDR1 reads SGDLS; CDR2 reads YYNGEE. CDR3 length: 16 residues. The V gene end was trimmed by 4 bases and the J gene end by 0 bases; junction bases not matched to a gene: 3. Written as DNA, the CDR3 is TGTGCCAGCAGCCCGGGACTAGCGTCGAACACCGGGGAGCTGTTTTTT. Encoded protein: CASSPGLASNTGELFF.

The V gene is TRBV11-2, the J gene TRBJ2-7; 7 bases align to TRBD2. This CDR3 is 11 amino acids long. Looked up from germline, CDR1 is SGHAT and CDR2 is FQNNGV. V gave up 6 bases and J gave up 7 bases; unmatched junction bases: 3. The CDR3 here is CASRWGGEQYF. The CDR3 DNA reads as TGTGCCAGCAGATGGGGAGGGGAGCAGTACTTC.

The gene calls are TRBV9 and TRBJ2-1, with 10 positions matching TRBD2. CDR1 is SGDLS, CDR2 YYNGEE, per germline. With 3 bases clipped from V and 5 bases from J, the junction kept 5 bases outside the gene matches. The CDR3 extends over 15 amino acids. CDR3 coding DNA: TGTGCCAGCAGCGCACTAGCGGGGCTCAACAATGAGCAGTTCTTC. This translates into CASSALAGLNNEQFF. The full variable domain, in which reference TRBV9 and TRBJ2-1 provide the parts outside the CDR3, is DSGVTQTPKHLITATGQRVTLRCSPRSGDLSVYWYQQSLDQGLQFLIQYYNGEERAKGNILERFSAQQFPDLHSELNLSSLELGDSALYFCASSALAGLNNEQFFGPGTRLTVL.

The chain couples TRBV6-1 to TRBJ1-1, with D perhaps matching TRBD1 (6 bases). Germline V CDR1 and CDR2: MNHNS, SASEGT. V was cut by 0 bases and J by 0 bases, with 23 bases left in between. The CDR3 is 20 amino acids. The CDR3 DNA sequence: TGTGCCAGCAGTGAAGCGCTCGAGACCTACAACAGGGAACTGAACACTGAAGCTTTCTTT. Translation: CASSEALETYNRELNTEAFF.

This chain connects TRBV2 to TRBJ1-5; 9 positions agree with TRBD1. Germline CDR1 is SNHLY and CDR2 is FYNNEI. The CDR3 is 15 amino acids. The V gene end was trimmed by 8 bases and the J gene end by 0 bases; junction bases not matched to a gene: 5. Here the CDR3 reads CASRGQGTSNQPQHF. CDR3 bases: TGTGCCAGCCGGGGACAGGGCACTAGCAATCAGCCCCAGCATTTT.

The chain uses TRBV10-2 and TRBJ1-1; 9 bases map to TRBD1. CDR1 and CDR2 from the germline V gene are WSHSY and SAAADI. V shed 6 bases, J shed 6 bases, and the junction held 8 bases outside the gene matches. The CDR3 is made up of 14 amino acids. CDR3 sequence (DNA): TGCGCCAGCAGGATGTTACAGGGGGCAGCTGAAGCTTTCTTT. Encoded protein: CASRMLQGAAEAFF.

The chain employs TRBV18 and TRBJ1-1; the D gene is possibly TRBD1 (6 bases). The length of the CDR3 is 13 residues. Germline V gene data show CDR1 as KGHSH and CDR2 as LQKENI. With 7 bases removed from V and 4 bases from J, the gap between germline ends came to 13 bases. CDR3 loop: CASYRTEGTEAFF. Here the CDR3 DNA reads TGTGCCAGCTACCGGACAGAAGGCACTGAAGCTTTCTTT. The whole variable domain, filled in from reference TRBV18 and TRBJ1-1, reads NAGVMQNPRHLVRRRGQEARLRCSPMKGHSHVYWYRQLPEEGLKFMVYLQKENIIDESGMPKERFSAEFPKEGPSILRIQQVVRGDSAAYFCASYRTEGTEAFFGQGTRLTVV.